These 15 T cell receptor beta chains were sequenced from one sample in a study of blood T cell repertoires in COVID-19. Libraries were prepared by immunoSEQ multiplex PCR; TCRdb keeps only in-frame clonotypes and omits some of them. Here the sample spans approximately 220,000 clones, about 90% being singletons. Source material: PBMCs or T cells enriched from blood (not recorded which). These receptor sequences come from a man aged 25-40 years who had been exposed to COVID-19.

The chain combines TRBV3-1 (or the pseudogene TRBV3-2) with TRBJ2-7; D uncertain. V lost 1 base to trimming and J lost 8 bases, with 9 bases between them. The germline V gene encodes CDR1 LGHDT and CDR2 YNNKEL (reference sequence). This CDR3 comprises 12 residues. The CDR3 coding sequence is TGTGCCAGCAGCCAAGGGCAGACTCAGCAGTACTTC. It encodes CASSQGQTQQYF.

The V call is TRBV4-2, the J call TRBJ1-6; perhaps TRBD1 as D (6 bases). The CDR3 loop spans 15 amino acids. The germline V and J ends were trimmed by 0 bases and 8 bases, with 11 bases remaining between them. Germline CDR1 LGHNA, CDR2 YNFKEQ. The CDR3 here is CASSQDSRGDSPLHF. CDR3 in DNA: TGTGCCAGCAGCCAAGATAGCAGGGGAGATTCACCCCTCCACTTT.

The J gene is TRBJ2-7, the V gene TRBV7-8; 7 bases are shared with TRBD1. CDR1 SGHVS and CDR2 FQNEAQ come from the germline V gene. V was clipped by 5 bases and J by 2 bases; unmatched bases: 6. This CDR3 spans 14 amino acids. CDR3 bases: TGTGCCAGCAGCCCCCCGGGACAGCCCTACGAGCAGTACTTC. This sequence encodes CASSPPGQPYEQYF.

This chain uses TRBV4-3 with TRBJ1-2; 10 bases agree with TRBD1. Germline V lookup: CDR1 LGHNA, CDR2 YSLEER. The CDR3 sequence is 18 residues long. V trimming: 7 bases; J trimming: 7 bases; junction bases outside the gene matches: 21. In nucleotides, the CDR3 is TGCGCCAGCACCGAGGGTTACTCGACAGGGGGCGCGGCGGGTGGCTACACCTTC. Amino acid sequence: CASTEGYSTGGAAGGYTF.

The CDR3 DNA reads as TGTGCCAGCAGCCAGACCCAGACAGGCAAGGGTGGCTACACCTTC. Its translation: CASSQTQTGKGGYTF. The rearrangement uses TRBV4-2 and TRBJ1-2, with TRBD1 as a possible D gene (6 bases). The germline gives CDR1 LGHNA, CDR2 YNFKEQ. V lost 3 bases and J 7 bases, leaving 18 bases between the germline ends. The CDR3 contains 15 residues.

The rearrangement links TRBV2 to TRBJ2-6; possible D gene TRBD1, 6 bases. The V gene lost 10 bases and the J gene lost 1 base, with 14 bases spanning the gap. Per germline, CDR1 SNHLY and CDR2 FYNNEI. The CDR3 has 15 residues. CDR3 amino acids: CATSRGLSGANVLTF. CDR3 sequence (DNA): TGTGCCACCAGCAGGGGTTTGTCTGGGGCCAACGTCCTGACTTTC.

The V and J genes are TRBV5-4 and TRBJ1-6; D is possibly TRBD1 (6 bases). The ends were cut back, 4 bases at V and 7 bases at J, with 21 bases in the middle. Germline loops: CDR1 SGHNT, CDR2 YYREEE (reference sequence). CDR3 size: 17 residues. The CDR3 DNA is TGTGCCAGCAGCCCACAGGGATCCCGAACTCCCAATTCACCCCTCCACTTT. Translated, it gives CASSPQGSRTPNSPLHF.

The V gene is TRBV2, the J gene TRBJ1-1, with D possibly being TRBD1 (6 bases). The CDR3 has 11 amino acids. V was cut by 6 bases and J by 8 bases, with 10 bases left in between. CDR1 is SNHLY, CDR2 FYNNEI, per germline. The CDR3 is CASRGTLEAFF. The CDR3 nucleotides read TGTGCCAGCAGAGGGACACTAGAAGCTTTCTTT.

CDR3 in amino acids: CASSLRGMQFF. The CDR3 bases are TGCGCCAGCAGCCTTAGGGGGATGCAGTTCTTC. V is TRBV4-1 and J is TRBJ2-1, with a possible D match to TRBD1 (6 bases). Germline-derived CDR1 and CDR2 are MGHRA and YSYEKL. The CDR3 is 11 amino acids. The V end lost 4 bases, the J end lost 12 bases, and 10 bases lay between the germline ends.

This clone occurred a few times. The chain carries TRBV19 and TRBJ1-5; D is ambiguous. The CDR3 spans 12 residues. Between the trimmed V and J ends, which lost 3 bases and 6 bases, there was a span of 6 bases. Germline V gene sequence: CDR1 LNHDA, CDR2 SQIVND (reference sequence). CDR3 loop: CASSMTGQPQHF. The CDR3 region has the DNA TGTGCCAGTAGTATGACGGGTCAGCCCCAGCATTTT.

The chain couples TRBV5-1 to TRBJ1-2; D is unclear. From germline, CDR1 is SGHRS and CDR2 YFSETQ. V lost 3 bases, J lost 5 bases, and 11 bases lay in between. The CDR3 runs 13 residues. The DNA for the CDR3 is TGCGCCAGCAGCTCGTCAGTTTGGTATGGCTACACCTTC. As protein: CASSSSVWYGYTF.

The chain combines TRBV2 with TRBJ2-6; D possibly corresponds to TRBD2 (6 bases). CDR3 length equals 15 residues. Trimming shortened V by 6 bases and J by 0 bases, and 9 bases separated the two germline ends. Germline V lookup: CDR1 SNHLY, CDR2 FYNNEI. The CDR3 DNA follows: TGTGCCAGCAGGGCGGGGAGCTCTGGGGCCAACGTCCTGACTTTC. This codes for CASRAGSSGANVLTF.

Note on this clone: Additional DNA sequences in this sample encode the identical CDR3. The CDR3 loop reads CASSLGQGNSYEQYF. The CDR3 DNA reads as TGTGCCAGTAGTCTCGGACAGGGTAACTCCTACGAGCAGTACTTC. The chain carries TRBV19 and TRBJ2-7; 8 bases line up with TRBD1. There are 15 residues in the CDR3. Germline assignment: CDR1 LNHDA and CDR2 SQIVND (reference sequence). Germline trimming cut 5 bases from V and 0 bases from J; bases unmatched to any gene: 6.

The chain joins TRBV3-1 (or the pseudogene TRBV3-2) to TRBJ1-4; D is unresolved. Germline loops: CDR1 LGHDT, CDR2 YNNKEL (reference sequence). Trimming took off 8 bases at V and 4 bases at J, with 5 bases between the two ends. There are 11 residues in the CDR3. CDR3 amino acids: CASLFNEKLFF. Here the CDR3 DNA reads TGTGCCAGCCTATTTAATGAAAAACTGTTTTTT.

CDR3 in DNA: TGTGCCAGCATGGGACATTCCTACGAGCAGTACTTC. Encoded protein: CASMGHSYEQYF. The chain combines TRBV3-1 (or the pseudogene TRBV3-2) with TRBJ2-7, with TRBD1 as a possible D gene (6 bases). The V gene's germline CDR1 is LGHDT and CDR2 YNNKEL (reference sequence). V shed 7 bases and J shed 1 base, with 8 bases lying between them. The CDR3 length is 12 residues.